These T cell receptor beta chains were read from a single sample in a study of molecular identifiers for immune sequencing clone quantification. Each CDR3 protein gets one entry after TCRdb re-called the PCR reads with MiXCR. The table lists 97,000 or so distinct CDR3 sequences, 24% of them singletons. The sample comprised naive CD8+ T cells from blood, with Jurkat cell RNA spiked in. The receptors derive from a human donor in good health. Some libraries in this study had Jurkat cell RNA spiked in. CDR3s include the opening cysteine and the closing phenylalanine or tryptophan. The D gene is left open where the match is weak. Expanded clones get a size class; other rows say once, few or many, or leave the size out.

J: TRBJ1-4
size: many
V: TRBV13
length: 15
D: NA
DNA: TGTGCCAGCAGCTTAAAGGAAGTGGGAAATGAAAAACTGTTTTTT
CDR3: CASSLKEVGNEKLFF

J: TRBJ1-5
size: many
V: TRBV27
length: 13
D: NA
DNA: TGTGCCAGCAGTTTAGGGGCTAGTCAGCCCCAGCATTTT
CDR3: CASSLGASQPQHF

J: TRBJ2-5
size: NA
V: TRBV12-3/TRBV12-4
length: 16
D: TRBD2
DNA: TGTGCCAGCAGCCAGACGAAGGGGCGGGGGGCCGAGACCCAGTACTTC
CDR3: CASSQTKGRGAETQYF

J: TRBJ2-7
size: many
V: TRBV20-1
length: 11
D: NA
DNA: TGCAGTGCTAGTGGCGGGTTGGAGCAGTACTTC
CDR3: CSASGGLEQYF

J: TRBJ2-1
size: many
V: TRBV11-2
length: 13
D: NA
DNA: TGTGCCAGCTCCGGGGAAGCCTACAATGAGCAGTTCTTC
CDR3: CASSGEAYNEQFF

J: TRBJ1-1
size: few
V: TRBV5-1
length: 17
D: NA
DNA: TGCGCCAGCAGCTTGGGACAGCCTAAAGACGTGAACACTGAAGCTTTCTTT
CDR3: CASSLGQPKDVNTEAFF

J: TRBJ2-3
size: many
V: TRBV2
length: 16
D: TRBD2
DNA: TGTGCCAGCAGTGAATCTAGCGGGTCCTCCACAGATACGCAGTATTTT
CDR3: CASSESSGSSTDTQYF

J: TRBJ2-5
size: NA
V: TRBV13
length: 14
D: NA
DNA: TGTGCCAGCAGCTTTGGGGAGAGACGGGAGACCCAGTACTTC
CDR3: CASSFGERRETQYF

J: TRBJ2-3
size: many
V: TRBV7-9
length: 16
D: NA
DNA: TGTGCCAGCAGCTCCGGGGGGACAGACAGCACAGATACGCAGTATTTT
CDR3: CASSSGGTDSTDTQYF

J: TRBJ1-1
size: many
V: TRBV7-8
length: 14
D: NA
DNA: TGTGCCAGCAGCTCCTACAGCCGAGGGACTGAAGCTTTCTTT
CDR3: CASSSYSRGTEAFF

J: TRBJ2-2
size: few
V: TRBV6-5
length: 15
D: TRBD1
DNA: TGTGCCAGCAGTAAGGGACAGGGGACGACCGGGGAGCTGTTTTTT
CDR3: CASSKGQGTTGELFF

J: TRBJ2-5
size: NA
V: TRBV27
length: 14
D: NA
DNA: TGTGCCAGCAGTTTAGCAGGGGTGGCAGAGACCCAGTACTTC
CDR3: CASSLAGVAETQYF

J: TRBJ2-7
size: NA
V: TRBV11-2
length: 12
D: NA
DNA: TGTGCCAGCAGCTTAGAGCCGTGGGAGCAGTACTTC
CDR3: CASSLEPWEQYF

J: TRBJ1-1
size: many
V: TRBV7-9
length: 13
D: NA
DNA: TGTGCCAGCAGCGAACAGGCTAACACTGAAGCTTTCTTT
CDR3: CASSEQANTEAFF

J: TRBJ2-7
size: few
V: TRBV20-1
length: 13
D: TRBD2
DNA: TGCAGTGCGACTAGCGGGATGATGTACGAGCAGTACTTC
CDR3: CSATSGMMYEQYF

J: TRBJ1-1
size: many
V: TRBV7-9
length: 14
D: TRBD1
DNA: TGTGCCACTCGGGTCGGACAGGGACACACTGAAGCTTTCTTT
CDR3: CATRVGQGHTEAFF

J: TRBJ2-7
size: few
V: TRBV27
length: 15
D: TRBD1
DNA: TGTGCCAGCAGTACCCGGGACAGTCTATCGGACGAGCAGTACTTC
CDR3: CASSTRDSLSDEQYF

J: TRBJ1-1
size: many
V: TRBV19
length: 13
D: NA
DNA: TGTGCCAGTAGTACCGCCTCGAACACTGAAGCTTTCTTT
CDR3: CASSTASNTEAFF

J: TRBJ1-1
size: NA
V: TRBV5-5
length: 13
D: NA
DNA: TGTGCCTGCAGCTTGGGTCTGAACACTGAAGCTTTCTTT
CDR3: CACSLGLNTEAFF

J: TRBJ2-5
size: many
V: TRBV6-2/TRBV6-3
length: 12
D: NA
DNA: TGTGCCAGCAGTTTAGCGACGGGGACCCAGTACTTC
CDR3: CASSLATGTQYF

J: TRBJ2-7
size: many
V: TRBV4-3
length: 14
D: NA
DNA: TGCGCCAGCAGCCAAGGCCAGGAAGACTACGAGCAGTACTTC
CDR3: CASSQGQEDYEQYF

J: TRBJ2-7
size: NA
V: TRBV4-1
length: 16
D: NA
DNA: TGCGCCAGCAGCCCCGGGACCACAGAAAATCATTACGAGCAGTACTTC
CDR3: CASSPGTTENHYEQYF

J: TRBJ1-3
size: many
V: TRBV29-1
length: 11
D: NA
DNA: TGCAGCGTTGTTTCTGGAAACACCATATATTTT
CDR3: CSVVSGNTIYF

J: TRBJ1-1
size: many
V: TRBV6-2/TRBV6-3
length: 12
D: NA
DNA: TGTGCCACCCAACTGGGGGCCACTGAAGCTTTCTTT
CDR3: CATQLGATEAFF

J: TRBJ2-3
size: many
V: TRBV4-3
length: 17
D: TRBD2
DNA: TGCGCCAGCAGCCAGGCAACCGGACTAGCGGGGACAGATACGCAGTATTTT
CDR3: CASSQATGLAGTDTQYF

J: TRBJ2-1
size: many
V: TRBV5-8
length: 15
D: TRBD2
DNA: TGTGCCAGCAGCTCCGGGACTAGCGGATACAATGAGCAGTTCTTC
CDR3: CASSSGTSGYNEQFF

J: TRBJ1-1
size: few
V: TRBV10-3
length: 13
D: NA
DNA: TGTGCCATCAGTGACGCGGTTAACACTGAAGCTTTCTTT
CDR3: CAISDAVNTEAFF

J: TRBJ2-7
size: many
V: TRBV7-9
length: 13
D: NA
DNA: TGTGCCAGCAGCTTCCAAGGCTCCTACGAGCAGTACTTC
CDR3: CASSFQGSYEQYF

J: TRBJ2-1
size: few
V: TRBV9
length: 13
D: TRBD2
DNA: TGTGCCAGCAGCTTTCAGGGAGGGAATGAGCAGTTCTTC
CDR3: CASSFQGGNEQFF

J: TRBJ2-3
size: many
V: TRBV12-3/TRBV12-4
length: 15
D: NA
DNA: TGTGCCAGCAGCTCCCCTTCGGGGCCCACAGATACGCAGTATTTT
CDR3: CASSSPSGPTDTQYF

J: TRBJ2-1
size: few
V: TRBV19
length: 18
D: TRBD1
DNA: TGTGCCAGCAGCCGGGACAGCCCTAACTCTTTCACACGCGGTGAGCAGTTCTTC
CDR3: CASSRDSPNSFTRGEQFF

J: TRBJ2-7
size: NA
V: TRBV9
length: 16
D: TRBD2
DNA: TGTGCCAGCGGCTCCGCGGGGGGGCCTAACTCCTACGAGCAGTACTTC
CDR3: CASGSAGGPNSYEQYF

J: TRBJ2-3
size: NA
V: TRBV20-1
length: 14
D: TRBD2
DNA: TGCAGTGCGCGGACTAGCGGGAGCACAGATACGCAGTATTTT
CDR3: CSARTSGSTDTQYF

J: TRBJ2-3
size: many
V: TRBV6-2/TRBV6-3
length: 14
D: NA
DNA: TGTGCCAGCAGTCCGACGGAGGACCCCGATACGCAGTATTTT
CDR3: CASSPTEDPDTQYF

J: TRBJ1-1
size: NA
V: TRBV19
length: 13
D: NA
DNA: TGTGCCAGTAGTATCGGGGGTTCCACTGAAGCTTTCTTT
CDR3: CASSIGGSTEAFF

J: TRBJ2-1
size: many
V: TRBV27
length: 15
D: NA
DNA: TGTGCCAGCAGTTTATCTTCCGGGGCCTACAATGAGCAGTTCTTC
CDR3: CASSLSSGAYNEQFF

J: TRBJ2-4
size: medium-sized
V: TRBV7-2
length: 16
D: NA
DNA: TGTGCCAGCAGCTTAGGTCCCAGCAGAGCCAAAAACATTCAGTACTTC
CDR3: CASSLGPSRAKNIQYF

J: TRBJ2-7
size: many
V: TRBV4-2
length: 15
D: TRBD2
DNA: TGTGCCAGCAGCCAGGCCCGCGGGGGCTCCTACGAGCAGTACTTC
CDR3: CASSQARGGSYEQYF

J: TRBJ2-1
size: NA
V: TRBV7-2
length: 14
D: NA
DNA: TGTGCCAGCAGCTTAGCGGGACCCTACGATGAGCAGTTCTTC
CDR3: CASSLAGPYDEQFF

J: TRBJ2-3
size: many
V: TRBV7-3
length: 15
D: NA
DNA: TGTGCCAGCAGCTTAAGTGGGCTAGCGACAGATACGCAGTATTTT
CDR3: CASSLSGLATDTQYF

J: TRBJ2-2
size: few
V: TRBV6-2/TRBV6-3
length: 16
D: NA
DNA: TGTGCCAGCAGTTACACGTCCAGGGGAAACACCGGGGAGCTGTTTTTT
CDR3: CASSYTSRGNTGELFF

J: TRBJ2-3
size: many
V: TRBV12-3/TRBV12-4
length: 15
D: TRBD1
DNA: TGTGCCAGCAGCCGGACAGGGACTAGCACAGATACGCAGTATTTT
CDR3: CASSRTGTSTDTQYF

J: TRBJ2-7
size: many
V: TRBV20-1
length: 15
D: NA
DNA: TGCAGTGCTAGAGAAATAGGCGGTCCGTCCTACGAGCAGTACTTC
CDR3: CSAREIGGPSYEQYF

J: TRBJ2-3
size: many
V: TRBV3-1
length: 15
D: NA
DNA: TGTGCCAGCAGCCAAACGGGCGGAGCAGGGGATACGCAGTATTTT
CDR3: CASSQTGGAGDTQYF

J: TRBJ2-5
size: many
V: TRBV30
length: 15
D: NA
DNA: TGTGCCTGGAGTGTAGACCAGGGGTACCAAGAGACCCAGTACTTC
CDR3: CAWSVDQGYQETQYF

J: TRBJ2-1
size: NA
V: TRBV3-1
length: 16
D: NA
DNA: TGTGCCAGCACCGGACGCGGCGCGACCTCCTACAATGAGCAGCTCTTC
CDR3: CASTGRGATSYNEQLF

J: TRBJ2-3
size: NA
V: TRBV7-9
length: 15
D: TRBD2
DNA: TGTGCCAGCAGCTCCAGCCTAGCGGGCACAGATACGCAGTATTTT
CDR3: CASSSSLAGTDTQYF

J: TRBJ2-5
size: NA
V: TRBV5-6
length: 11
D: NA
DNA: TGTGCCAGCAGCGGAGGAGGGACCCAGTACTTC
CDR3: CASSGGGTQYF

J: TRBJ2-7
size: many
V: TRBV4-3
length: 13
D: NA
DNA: TGCGCCAGCAGCCAAGACATCGGGTACGAGCAGTACTTC
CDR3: CASSQDIGYEQYF

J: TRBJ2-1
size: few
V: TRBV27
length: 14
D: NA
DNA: TGTGCCAGCAGCGCGGCCAGCCGACCCAATGAGCAGTTCTTC
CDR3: CASSAASRPNEQFF

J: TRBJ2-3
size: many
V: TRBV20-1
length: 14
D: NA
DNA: TGCAGTGCTAGAGATCTGGGGGGTACAGATACGCAGTATTTT
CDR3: CSARDLGGTDTQYF

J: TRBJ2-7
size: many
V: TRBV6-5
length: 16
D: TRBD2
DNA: TGTGCCAGCAGTTACTCCGGCGGGAGGGGCTCCTACGAGCAGTACTTC
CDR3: CASSYSGGRGSYEQYF

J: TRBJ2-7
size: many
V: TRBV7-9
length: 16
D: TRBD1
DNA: TGTGCCAGCAGCCGCCCTACACAGGGGATTACCTACGAGCAGTACTTC
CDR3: CASSRPTQGITYEQYF

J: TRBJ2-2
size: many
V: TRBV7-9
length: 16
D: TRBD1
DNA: TGTGCCAGCAGCTTACTCGGGACAGGGAAGCCCGGGGAGCTGTTTTTT
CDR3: CASSLLGTGKPGELFF

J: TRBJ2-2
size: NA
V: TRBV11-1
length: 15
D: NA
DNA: TGTGCCAGCAGCTTCATAGTGGAGGGGACCGGGGAGCTGTTTTTT
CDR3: CASSFIVEGTGELFF